This T cell receptor (beta chain) derives from a study of T-cell reconstitution after alpha-beta-depleted transplantation in children. This CDR3 has 20 residues. V shed 6 bases and J 0 bases; nucleotides not matched to a gene: 15. The library targeted TCRbeta and was prepared with unique molecular identifiers. MiXCR was run by TCRdb on the PCR reads, yielding one entry per CDR3 protein. The table has some 200,000 distinct CDR3 sequences, about 9.2% seen once. This clonotype was detected ten times or more. The specimen was PBMCs from the stem cell graft donor, collected from the stem cell graft. The receptor comes from a human donor who donated a stem cell graft to a child with acute lymphoblastic leukemia. The V call is TRBV12-3 or TRBV12-4, the J call TRBJ2-1; 12 positions match TRBD2. The CDR3 nucleotides are TGTGCCAGCAGACGTGACCTGGGACTAGCGGGTCTAAGCTCCTACAATGAGCAGTTCTTC. It codes for CASRRDLGLAGLSSYNEQFF.